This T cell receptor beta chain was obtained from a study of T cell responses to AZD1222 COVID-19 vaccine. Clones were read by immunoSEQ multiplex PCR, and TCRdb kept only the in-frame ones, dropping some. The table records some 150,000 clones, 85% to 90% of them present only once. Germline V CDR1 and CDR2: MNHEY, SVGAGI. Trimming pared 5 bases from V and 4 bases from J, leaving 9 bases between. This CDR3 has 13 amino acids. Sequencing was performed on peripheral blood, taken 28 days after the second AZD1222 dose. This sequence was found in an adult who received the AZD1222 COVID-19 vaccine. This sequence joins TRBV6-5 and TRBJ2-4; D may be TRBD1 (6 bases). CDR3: CASSRQVKNIQYF. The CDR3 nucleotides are TGTGCCAGCAGTCGACAGGTTAAAAACATTCAGTACTTC.